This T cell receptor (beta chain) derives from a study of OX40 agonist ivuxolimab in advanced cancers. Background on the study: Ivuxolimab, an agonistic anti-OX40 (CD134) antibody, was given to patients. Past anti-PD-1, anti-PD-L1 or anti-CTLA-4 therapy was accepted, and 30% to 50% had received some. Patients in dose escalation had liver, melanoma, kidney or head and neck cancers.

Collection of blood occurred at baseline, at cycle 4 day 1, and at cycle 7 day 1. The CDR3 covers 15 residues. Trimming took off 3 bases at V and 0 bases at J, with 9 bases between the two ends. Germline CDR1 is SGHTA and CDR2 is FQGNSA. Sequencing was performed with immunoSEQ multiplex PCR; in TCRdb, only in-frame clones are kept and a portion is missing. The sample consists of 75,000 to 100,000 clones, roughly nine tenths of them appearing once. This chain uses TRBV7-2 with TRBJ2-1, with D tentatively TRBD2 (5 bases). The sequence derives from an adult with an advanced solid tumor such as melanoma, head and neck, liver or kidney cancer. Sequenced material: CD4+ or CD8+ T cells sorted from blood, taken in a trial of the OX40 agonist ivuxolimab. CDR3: CASSLDSSSYNEQFF. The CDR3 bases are TGTGCCAGCAGCTTGGACTCGAGCTCCTACAATGAGCAGTTCTTC.